The rows below give T cell receptor beta chains drawn from one sample of a study of tumor-infiltrating lymphocytes in primary liver carcinoma. TCRdb independently ran MiXCR on the multiplex PCR reads; one entry per CDR3 protein. The sample holds roughly 100,000 distinct CDR3 sequences, about 70% seen once. The specimen was liver tumor tissue from sampling region 2. The origin of the receptors is a woman aged 55 to 70 with primary liver carcinoma and hepatitis B virus infection. Each CDR3 is given with its conserved first and last residue. A D gene is named only where the DNA matches it firmly. Where a row states a size, it is once, few, many or the class of an expanded clone; other rows omit it.

abundance	v_gene	j_gene	d_gene	CDR3aa	CDR3nt
NA	TRBV29-1	TRBJ2-1	NA	CSVAESTRNGQFF	TGCAGCGTTGCAGAATCGACACGGAATGGGCAGTTCTTC
NA	TRBV19	TRBJ2-1	TRBD1	CASKQPGQGGFDEQFF	TGTGCCAGTAAACAACCGGGACAGGGTGGTTTCGATGAGCAGTTCTTC
NA	TRBV5-5	TRBJ2-1	NA	CAGSPEGGRANSYNDQFF	TGTGCCGGCAGCCCGGAGGGCGGCAGGGCAAATTCCTACAATGATCAGTTCTTC
NA	TRBV6-1	TRBJ1-1	NA	CASGVREDTEAFF	TGTGCCAGCGGTGTCAGGGAAGACACTGAAGCTTTCTTT
NA	TRBV6-2/TRBV6-3	TRBJ2-7	NA	CVSRPLQTLYEQYF	TGTGTCAGCAGACCCCTCCAAACCCTTTACGAGCAGTACTTC
NA	TRBV11-1	TRBJ2-3	NA	CTSSLPHRAWGRPQYF	TGTACCAGCAGCCTACCACATAGGGCATGGGGCCGGCCCCAGTATTTT
NA	TRBV29-1	TRBJ2-3	NA	CSVETGSDTQYF	TGCAGTGTTGAGACCGGGTCAGATACGCAGTATTTT
NA	TRBV7-9	TRBJ1-1	NA	CASSPVGNAEAFF	TGTGCCAGTTCTCCCGTTGGGAACGCTGAAGCTTTCTTT
NA	TRBV2	TRBJ2-3	NA	CASLLEGLDTQYF	TGTGCCAGTCTACTTGAGGGCCTGGATACGCAGTATTTT
NA	TRBV29-1	TRBJ2-5	NA	CSVTTGRTAQGTQYF	TGCAGCGTAACCACAGGGAGGACTGCCCAAGGGACCCAGTACTTC
NA	TRBV6-6	TRBJ2-1	NA	CASSYSTAEASVQQSF	TGTGCCAGCAGTTACTCTACGGCAGAGGCTAGCGTACAGCAATCCTTC
once	TRBV7-2	TRBJ1-4	TRBD1	CASSLFSGTGDEKLFF	TGTGCCAGCAGCTTATTCTCGGGGACAGGGGATGAAAAACTGTTTTTT
many	TRBV20-1	TRBJ2-7	NA	CSATDPVQDSYEQYF	TGCAGTGCTACCGATCCTGTACAGGACTCCTACGAGCAGTACTTC
many	TRBV29-1	TRBJ2-3	TRBD2	CSAQRSSGRVDTQYF	TGCAGCGCCCAACGGTCTAGCGGGAGGGTAGATACGCAGTATTTT
many	TRBV5-6	TRBJ2-1	TRBD1	CASSLRGQGALRFHNEQFF	TGTGCCAGCAGCTTAAGAGGACAGGGGGCCCTTCGATTCCACAATGAGCAGTTCTTC
NA	TRBV6-5	TRBJ2-3	TRBD2	CASRRGGRAFGGTDTQYF	TGTGCCAGCCGTCGGGGCGGGAGGGCCTTCGGGGGTACAGATACGCAGTATTTT
NA	TRBV19	TRBJ2-2	TRBD2	CASSKGLAGPGELFF	TGTGCCAGTAGTAAGGGACTAGCGGGACCCGGGGAGCTGTTTTTT
NA	TRBV2	TRBJ1-2	NA	CTSSEAVTQANYGYTF	TGTACCAGCAGTGAAGCTGTAACCCAAGCTAACTATGGCTACACCTTC
NA	TRBV7-9	TRBJ2-3	NA	CASSLCPSTDTQYF	TGTGCCAGCAGCTTGTGTCCGTCCACAGATACGCAGTATTTT
NA	TRBV12-3/TRBV12-4	TRBJ1-2	NA	CASSERGGRPTTNIGYTF	TGTGCCAGCAGCGAGAGGGGGGGGCGTCCCACAACTAACATAGGCTACACCTTC
NA	TRBV12-3/TRBV12-4	TRBJ2-6	NA	CPSSFAVTVANVLTF	TGTCCCAGCAGTTTTGCGGTGACTGTGGCCAACGTCCTGACTTTC
NA	TRBV28	TRBJ1-5	NA	CASRLFQRNQPQHF	TGTGCCAGTAGGTTATTCCAGCGCAATCAGCCCCAGCATTTT
NA	TRBV13	TRBJ2-7	TRBD2	CGSSSDGTSGSHEQYF	TGTGGCAGCAGCTCAGACGGGACTAGCGGGAGTCACGAGCAGTACTTC
NA	TRBV12-3/TRBV12-4	TRBJ1-5	NA	CAIRTVYGHQPQLF	TGTGCCATCAGGACAGTGTATGGTCATCAGCCCCAGCTTTTT
few	TRBV6-5	TRBJ2-3	TRBD2	CVSSFVSGIGADTQYF	TGTGTCAGCAGTTTTGTTAGCGGGATCGGAGCAGATACGCAGTATTTT
NA	TRBV10-3	TRBJ1-5	NA	CAISEGQASNQPQHF	TGTGCCATCAGTGAGGGGCAGGCTAGCAATCAGCCCCAGCATTTT
NA	TRBV6-5	TRBJ2-1	NA	CACSLGLLKYNEQFF	TGTGCCTGCAGCCTCGGACTCCTGAAATACAATGAGCAGTTTTTC
NA	TRBV11-3	TRBJ1-1	NA	CAIGQDGLNAEAFF	TGTGCCATCGGCCAGGACGGCTTGAACGCTGAAGCTTTCTTT
NA	TRBV11-2	TRBJ2-5	NA	CASSPYGGITQESQYF	TGTGCCAGCAGCCCCTATGGAGGGATAACACAAGAGTCCCAGTACTTC
NA	TRBV11-3	TRBJ2-1	TRBD2	CAGSLLAGNYNEQIF	TGTGCCGGCAGCTTACTAGCGGGGAATTACAATGAGCAGATCTTC
NA	TRBV5-4	TRBJ2-4	NA	CANSLAGSDKNIQYF	TGTGCCAACAGCTTGGCTGGGAGTGATAAAAACATTCAGTACTTC
NA	TRBV29-1	TRBJ2-1	TRBD1	CRVGGQSSDEEFF	TGCAGAGTTGGGGGACAGTCCTCGGATGAGGAGTTCTTC
NA	TRBV11-2	TRBJ2-7	TRBD2	CTSSQTSGSGGQHF	TGTACCAGCAGCCAGACTAGCGGGAGTGGTGGGCAACACTTC
few	TRBV24-1	TRBJ2-1	NA	CATSAPPGSGGKGSYNEQFF	TGTGCCACCAGTGCCCCCCCCGGGTCTGGGGGGAAGGGGTCCTACAATGAGCAGTTCTTC
NA	TRBV6-5	TRBJ1-1	TRBD1	CVSSSQGANIEAFF	TGTGTCAGCAGTTCGCAGGGGGCGAACATTGAAGCTTTCTTT
once	TRBV11-2	TRBJ2-7	NA	CASSLSTDSSLGYYEQYF	TGTGCCAGCAGCTTATCCACTGACAGCTCCCTCGGGTACTACGAGCAGTACTTC
NA	TRBV6-5	TRBJ2-2	NA	CASSPRAGGTGELFF	TGTGCCAGCAGTCCGCGGGCGGGTGGAACCGGGGAGTTGTTTTTT